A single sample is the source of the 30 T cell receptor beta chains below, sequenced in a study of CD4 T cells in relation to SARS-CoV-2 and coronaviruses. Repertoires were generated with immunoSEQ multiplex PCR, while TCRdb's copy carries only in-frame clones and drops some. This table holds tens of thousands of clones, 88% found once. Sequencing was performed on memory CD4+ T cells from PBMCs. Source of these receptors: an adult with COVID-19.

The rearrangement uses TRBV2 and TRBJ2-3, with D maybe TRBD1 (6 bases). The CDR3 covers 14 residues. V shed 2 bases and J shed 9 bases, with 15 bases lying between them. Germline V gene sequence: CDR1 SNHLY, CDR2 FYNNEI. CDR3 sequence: CASSERSQGLTQYF. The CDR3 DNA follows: TGTGCCAGCAGTGAAAGATCTCAGGGGCTGACGCAGTATTTT. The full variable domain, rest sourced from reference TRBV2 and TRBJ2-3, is EPEVTQTPSHQVTQMGQEVILRCVPISNHLYFYWYRQILGQKVEFLVSFYNNEISEKSEIFDDQFSVERPDGSNFTLKIRSTKLEDSAMYFCASSERSQGLTQYFGPGTRLTVL.

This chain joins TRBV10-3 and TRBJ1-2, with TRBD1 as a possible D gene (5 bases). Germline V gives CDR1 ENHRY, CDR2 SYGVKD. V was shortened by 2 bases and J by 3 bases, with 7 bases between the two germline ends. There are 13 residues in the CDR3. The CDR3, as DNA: TGTGCCATCAGTGAGGGAGGGGACTATGGCTACACCTTC. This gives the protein CAISEGGDYGYTF.

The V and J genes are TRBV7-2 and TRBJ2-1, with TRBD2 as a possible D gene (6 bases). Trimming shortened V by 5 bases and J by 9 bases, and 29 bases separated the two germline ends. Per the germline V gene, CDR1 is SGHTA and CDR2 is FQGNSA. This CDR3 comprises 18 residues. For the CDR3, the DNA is TGTGCCAGCAGCGGCCTAGGAAGCAGGGTGTCTTTGGGGGGTGAGCAGTTCTTC. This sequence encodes CASSGLGSRVSLGGEQFF.

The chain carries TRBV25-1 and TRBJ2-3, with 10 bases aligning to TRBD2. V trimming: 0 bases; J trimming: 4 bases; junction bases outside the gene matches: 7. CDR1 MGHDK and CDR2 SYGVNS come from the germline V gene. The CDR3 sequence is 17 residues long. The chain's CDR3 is CASSEYQASGGADTQYF. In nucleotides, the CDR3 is TGTGCCAGCAGTGAATACCAAGCTAGCGGGGGCGCAGATACGCAGTATTTT.

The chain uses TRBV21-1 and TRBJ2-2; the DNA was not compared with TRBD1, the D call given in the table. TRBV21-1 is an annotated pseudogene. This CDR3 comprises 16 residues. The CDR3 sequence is CASSPLGQLRTGELFF. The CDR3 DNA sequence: TGTGCCAGCAGCCCCCTCGGACAGTTACGGACCGGGGAGCTGTTTTTT.

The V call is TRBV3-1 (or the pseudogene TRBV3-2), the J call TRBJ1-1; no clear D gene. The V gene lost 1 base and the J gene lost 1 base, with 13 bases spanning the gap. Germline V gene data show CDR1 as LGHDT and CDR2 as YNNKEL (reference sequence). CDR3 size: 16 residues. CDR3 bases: TGTGCCAGCAGCCAAGTCCCCCGGGCGGAGAACACTGAAGCTTTCTTT. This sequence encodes CASSQVPRAENTEAFF.

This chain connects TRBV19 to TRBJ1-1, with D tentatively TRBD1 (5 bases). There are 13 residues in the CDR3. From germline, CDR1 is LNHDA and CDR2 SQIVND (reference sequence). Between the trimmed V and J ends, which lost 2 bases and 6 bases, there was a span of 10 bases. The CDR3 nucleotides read TGTGCCAGTAGTATATTCCGGGACTCTGAAGCTTTCTTT. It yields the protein CASSIFRDSEAFF.

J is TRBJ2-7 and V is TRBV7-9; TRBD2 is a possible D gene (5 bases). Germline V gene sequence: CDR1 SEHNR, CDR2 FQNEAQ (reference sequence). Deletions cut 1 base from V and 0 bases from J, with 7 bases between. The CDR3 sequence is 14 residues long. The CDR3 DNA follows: TGTGCCAGCAGCTTAGATGGAGGCTCCTACGAGCAGTACTTC. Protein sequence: CASSLDGGSYEQYF.

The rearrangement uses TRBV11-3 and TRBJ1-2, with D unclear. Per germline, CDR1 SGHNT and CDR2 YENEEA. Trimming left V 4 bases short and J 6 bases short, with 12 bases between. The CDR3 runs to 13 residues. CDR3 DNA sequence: TGTGCCAGCAGCTACTCTCTGAGGGATGGCTACACCTTC. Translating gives CASSYSLRDGYTF. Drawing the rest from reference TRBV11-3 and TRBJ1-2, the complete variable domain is EAGVVQSPRYKIIEKKQPVAFWCNPISGHNTLYWYLQNLGQGPELLIRYENEEAVDDSQLPKDRFSAERLKGVDSTLKIQPAELGDSAVYLCASSYSLRDGYTFGSGTRLTVV.

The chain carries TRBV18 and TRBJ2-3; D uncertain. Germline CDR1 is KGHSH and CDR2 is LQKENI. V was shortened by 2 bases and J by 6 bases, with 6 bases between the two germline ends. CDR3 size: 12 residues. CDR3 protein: CASSPAADTQYF. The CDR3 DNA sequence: TGTGCCAGCTCACCAGCGGCCGATACGCAGTATTTT. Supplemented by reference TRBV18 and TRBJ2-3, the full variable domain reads NAGVMQNPRHLVRRRGQEARLRCSPMKGHSHVYWYRQLPEEGLKFMVYLQKENIIDESGMPKERFSAEFPKEGPSILRIQQVVRGDSAAYFCASSPAADTQYFGPGTRLTVL.

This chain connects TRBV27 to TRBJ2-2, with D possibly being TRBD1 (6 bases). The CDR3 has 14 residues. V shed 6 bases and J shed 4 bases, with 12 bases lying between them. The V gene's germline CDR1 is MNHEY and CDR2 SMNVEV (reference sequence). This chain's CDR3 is CASRGASATGELFF. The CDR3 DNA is TGTGCCAGCAGGGGGGCGTCAGCCACCGGGGAGCTGTTTTTT.

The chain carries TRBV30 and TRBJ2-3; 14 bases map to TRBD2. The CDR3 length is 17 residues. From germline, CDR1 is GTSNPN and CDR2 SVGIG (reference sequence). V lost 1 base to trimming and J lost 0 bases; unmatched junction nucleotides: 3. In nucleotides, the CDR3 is TGTGCCTGGAGTGGGACTAGCGGGGGGATTAGCACAGATACGCAGTATTTT. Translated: CAWSGTSGGISTDTQYF. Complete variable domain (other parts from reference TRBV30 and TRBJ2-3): SQTIHQWPATLVQPVGSPLSLECTVEGTSNPNLYWYRQAAGRGLQLLFYSVGIGQISSEVPQNLSASRPQDRQFILSSKKLLLSDSGFYLCAWSGTSGGISTDTQYFGPGTRLTVL.

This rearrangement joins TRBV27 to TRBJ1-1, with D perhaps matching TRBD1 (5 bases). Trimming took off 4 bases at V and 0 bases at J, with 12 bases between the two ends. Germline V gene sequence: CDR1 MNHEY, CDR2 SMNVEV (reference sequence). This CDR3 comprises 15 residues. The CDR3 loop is CASSSVGAVNTEAFF. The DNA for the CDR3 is TGTGCCAGCAGTTCGGTCGGGGCCGTGAACACTGAAGCTTTCTTT.

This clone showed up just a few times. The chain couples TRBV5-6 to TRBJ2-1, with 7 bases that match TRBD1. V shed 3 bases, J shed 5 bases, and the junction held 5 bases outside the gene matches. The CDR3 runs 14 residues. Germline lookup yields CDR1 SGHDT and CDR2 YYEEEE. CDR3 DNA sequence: TGTGCCAGCAGCTCGCTGACAGGGAACAATGAGCAGTTCTTC. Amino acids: CASSSLTGNNEQFF.

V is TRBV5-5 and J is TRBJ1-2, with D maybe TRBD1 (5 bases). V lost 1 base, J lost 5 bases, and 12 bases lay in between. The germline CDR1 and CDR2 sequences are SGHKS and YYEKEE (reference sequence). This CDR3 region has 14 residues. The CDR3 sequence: CASSLKGTEYGYTF. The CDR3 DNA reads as TGTGCCAGCAGCTTGAAGGGGACGGAGTATGGCTACACCTTC.

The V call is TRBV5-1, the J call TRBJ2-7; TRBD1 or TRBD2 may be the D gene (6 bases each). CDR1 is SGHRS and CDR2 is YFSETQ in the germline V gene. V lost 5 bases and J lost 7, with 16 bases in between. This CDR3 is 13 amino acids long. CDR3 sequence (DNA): TGCGCCAGCAGTTTTTCGGGGGCCGAAGAGCAGTACTTC. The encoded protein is CASSFSGAEEQYF.

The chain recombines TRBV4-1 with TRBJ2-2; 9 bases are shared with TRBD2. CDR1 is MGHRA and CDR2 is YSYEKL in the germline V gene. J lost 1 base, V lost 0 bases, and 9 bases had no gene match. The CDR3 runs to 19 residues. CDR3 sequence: CASSQDLFGLARNTGELFF. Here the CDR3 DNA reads TGCGCCAGCAGCCAAGATCTTTTCGGACTAGCGAGGAACACCGGGGAGCTGTTTTTT.

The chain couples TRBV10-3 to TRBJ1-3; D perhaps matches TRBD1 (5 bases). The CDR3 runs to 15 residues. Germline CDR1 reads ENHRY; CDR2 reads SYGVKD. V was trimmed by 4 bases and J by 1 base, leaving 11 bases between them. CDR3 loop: CAISAARGSGNTIYF. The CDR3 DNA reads TGTGCCATCAGTGCGGCCCGGGGGTCTGGAAACACCATATATTTT.

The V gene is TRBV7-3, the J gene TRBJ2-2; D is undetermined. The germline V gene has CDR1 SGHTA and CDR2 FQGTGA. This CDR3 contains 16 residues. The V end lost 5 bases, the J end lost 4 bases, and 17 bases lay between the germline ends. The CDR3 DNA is TGTGCCAGCAGCCCGGCGGCACAGCAGATCACCGGGGAGCTGTTTTTT. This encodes CASSPAAQQITGELFF.

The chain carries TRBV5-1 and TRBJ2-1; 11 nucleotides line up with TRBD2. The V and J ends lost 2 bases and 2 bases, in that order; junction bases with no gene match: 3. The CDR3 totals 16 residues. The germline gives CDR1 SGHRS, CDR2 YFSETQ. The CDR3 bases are TGCGCCAGCAGCTTTCTAGCGGGGGGCACCTACAATGAGCAGTTCTTC. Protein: CASSFLAGGTYNEQFF.

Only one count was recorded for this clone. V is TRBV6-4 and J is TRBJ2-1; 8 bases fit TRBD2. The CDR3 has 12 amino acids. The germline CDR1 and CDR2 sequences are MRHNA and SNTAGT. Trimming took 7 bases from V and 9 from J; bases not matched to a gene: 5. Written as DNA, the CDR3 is TGTGCCAGCACAGGGACTAGGGGTGAGCAGTTCTTC. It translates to CASTGTRGEQFF.

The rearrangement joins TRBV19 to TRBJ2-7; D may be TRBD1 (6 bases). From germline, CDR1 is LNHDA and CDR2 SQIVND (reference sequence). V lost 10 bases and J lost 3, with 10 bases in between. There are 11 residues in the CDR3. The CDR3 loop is CATQGYYEQYF. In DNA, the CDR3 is TGTGCCACGCAGGGGTACTACGAGCAGTACTTC.

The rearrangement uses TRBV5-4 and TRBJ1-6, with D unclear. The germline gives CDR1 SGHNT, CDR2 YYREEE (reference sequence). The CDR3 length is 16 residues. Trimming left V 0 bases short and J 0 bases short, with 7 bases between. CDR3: CASSLGPYSYNSPLHF. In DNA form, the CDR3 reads TGTGCCAGCAGCTTGGGTCCATACTCCTATAATTCACCCCTCCACTTT.

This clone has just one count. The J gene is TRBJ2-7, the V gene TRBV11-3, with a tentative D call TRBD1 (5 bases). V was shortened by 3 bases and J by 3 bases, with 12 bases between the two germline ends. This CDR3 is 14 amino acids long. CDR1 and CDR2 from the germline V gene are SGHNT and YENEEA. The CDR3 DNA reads TGTGCCAGCAGCTTGGATCAGGGCGGCTACGAGCAGTACTTC. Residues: CASSLDQGGYEQYF.

The CDR3 sequence is CASSVDRGKTQYF. DNA for the CDR3: TGTGCCAGCAGTGTCGACAGGGGGAAGACCCAGTACTTC. The chain recombines TRBV2 with TRBJ2-5; 9 bases align to TRBD1. Trimming took 4 bases from V and 6 from J; bases not matched to a gene: 3. CDR1 is SNHLY and CDR2 is FYNNEI in the germline V gene. The CDR3 runs to 13 residues.

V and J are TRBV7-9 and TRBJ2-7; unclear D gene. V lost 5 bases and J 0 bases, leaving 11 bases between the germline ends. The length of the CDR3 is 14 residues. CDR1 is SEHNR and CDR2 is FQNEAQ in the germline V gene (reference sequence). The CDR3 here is CASSPRRSSYEQYF. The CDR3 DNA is TGTGCCAGCAGCCCAAGACGGAGCTCCTACGAGCAGTACTTC.

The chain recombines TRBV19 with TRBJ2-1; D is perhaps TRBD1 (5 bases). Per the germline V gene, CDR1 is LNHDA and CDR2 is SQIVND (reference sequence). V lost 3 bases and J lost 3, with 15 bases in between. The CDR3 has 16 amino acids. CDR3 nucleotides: TGTGCCAGTAGTATTCGAGGACACCGGATCTACAATGAGCAGTTCTTC. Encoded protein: CASSIRGHRIYNEQFF.

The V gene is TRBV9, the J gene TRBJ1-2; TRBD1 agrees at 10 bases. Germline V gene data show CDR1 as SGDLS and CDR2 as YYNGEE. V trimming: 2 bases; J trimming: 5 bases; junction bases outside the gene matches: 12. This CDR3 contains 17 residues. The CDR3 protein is CASSVGQGGLEWYGYTF. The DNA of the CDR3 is TGTGCCAGCAGCGTCGGACAGGGGGGACTTGAGTGGTATGGCTACACCTTC.

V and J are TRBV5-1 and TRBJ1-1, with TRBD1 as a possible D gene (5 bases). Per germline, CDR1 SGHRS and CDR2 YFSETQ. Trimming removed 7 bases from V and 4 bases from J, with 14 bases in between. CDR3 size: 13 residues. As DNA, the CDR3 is TGCGCCAGCGGGGTCCCCGGGGGCACTGAAGCTTTCTTT. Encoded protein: CASGVPGGTEAFF.

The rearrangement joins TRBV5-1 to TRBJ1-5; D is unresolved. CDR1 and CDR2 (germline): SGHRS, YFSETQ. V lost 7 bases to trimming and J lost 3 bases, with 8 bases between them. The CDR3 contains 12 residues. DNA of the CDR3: TGCGCCAGCTGGTGCCCCAATCAGCCCCAGCATTTT. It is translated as CASWCPNQPQHF. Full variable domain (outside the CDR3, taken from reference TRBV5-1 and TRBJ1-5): KAGVTQTPRYLIKTRGQQVTLSCSPISGHRSVSWYQQTPGQGLQFLFEYFSETQRNKGNFPGRFSGRQFSNSRSEMNVSTLELGDSALYLCASWCPNQPQHFGDGTRLSIL.